The rows below give T cell receptor beta chains drawn from one sample of a study of metastatic and nonmetastatic thyroid tumors. TCRdb redid the clone calls on the PCR reads using MiXCR. The sample includes over 30,000 clones, about a fifth of them seen just once. Source material: tumor tissue. The receptor source for this set is a male donor with papillary thyroid cancer or a benign thyroid nodule (not recorded which). Some clones in this sample may be carry-over from other donors' samples. Each CDR3 is given with its conserved first and last residue. D genes are given only for firm matches. For some rows the clone size is stated as once, few or many, or as a class when expanded; others skip it.

many,TRBV20-1,TRBJ1-5,-,TGCAGTGCTAGCGGGTATTACAATCAGCCCCAGCATTTT,CSASGYYNQPQHF
-,TRBV20-1,TRBJ1-2,-,TGCAGTGCTAGAGATCCAGGGGTCGACTATGGCTACACCTTC,CSARDPGVDYGYTF
many,TRBV20-1,TRBJ1-1,-,TGCAGTGCTAGAGATCGGCACAGAAAATTCACTGAAGCTTTCTTT,CSARDRHRKFTEAFF
many,TRBV7-3,TRBJ2-3,-,TGTGCCAGCAGCTCAGGGGATGCTAAAGCAGATACGCAGTATTTT,CASSSGDAKADTQYF
-,TRBV5-1,TRBJ2-3,TRBD1,TGCGCCAGCAGCGGGGGGACAGGGGTACCAGATACTCAGTATTTT,CASSGGTGVPDTQYF
-,TRBV3-1,TRBJ1-1,-,TGTGCCAGCAGCCAAGTCCATTACGGAAAAGCTTTCTTT,CASSQVHYGKAFF
many,TRBV4-2,TRBJ1-6,-,TGTGCCAGCAGCCAGACTGGGGCGAATTCACCCCTCCACTTT,CASSQTGANSPLHF
many,TRBV11-2,TRBJ2-5,-,TGTGCCAGCAGCTTAGCCGGAGGGGGGTGGGAGACCCAGTACTTC,CASSLAGGGWETQYF
few,TRBV20-1,TRBJ2-7,-,TGCAGTGCTAGTGAGGGAACCCACGAGCATTACTTC,CSASEGTHEHYF
medium-sized,TRBV19,TRBJ2-2,-,TGTGCCAGTACCCCCCTGACAGTCGGCGGGGAGCTGTTTTTT,CASTPLTVGGELFF
many,TRBV5-4,TRBJ2-3,-,TGTGCCAGCAGCTTGGCGAGGGGCACAGATACGCAGTATTTT,CASSLARGTDTQYF
once,TRBV30,TRBJ2-7,TRBD2,TGTGCCTGGCGAGCGGGGCTCTCCTACGAGCAGTACTTC,CAWRAGLSYEQYF
-,TRBV11-2,TRBJ2-3,TRBD2,TGTGCCAGCAGCTTAAGGCGGGGGGGTTTAGATACGCAGTATTTT,CASSLRRGGLDTQYF
many,TRBV28,TRBJ2-3,TRBD2,TGTGCCAGCAGTTTTTCCGGACTAGCGGGAGCTGATACGCAGTATTTT,CASSFSGLAGADTQYF
medium-sized,TRBV5-1,TRBJ2-7,TRBD1,TGCGCCAGCAGCTTGGTGGGACAGGCCTACGAGCAGTACTTC,CASSLVGQAYEQYF
-,TRBV7-3,TRBJ2-2,-,TGTGCCAGCAGCTCTGGGTGGGGGACCGGGGAGCTGTTTTTT,CASSSGWGTGELFF
many,TRBV29-1,TRBJ2-7,-,TGCAGCGTTGGGGTTAGGGCCCGGAACGAGCAGTACTTC,CSVGVRARNEQYF
few,TRBV16,TRBJ1-2,TRBD1,TGTGCCAGCAGCCAACGGACAGGGGCCGGCTACACCTTC,CASSQRTGAGYTF
many,TRBV6-1,TRBJ1-2,-,TGTGCCACATATCCGGGGGGTGGCTACTATGGCTACACCTTC,CATYPGGGYYGYTF
-,TRBV6-1,TRBJ2-6,-,TGTGCCAGCAGTGAAGCGAGCTCTGGGGCCAACGTCCTGACTTTC,CASSEASSGANVLTF
many,TRBV10-3,TRBJ2-2,TRBD2,TGTGCCATCAGTGAAACCGGGACTAGCGGTACTGCCGGGGAGCTGTTTTTT,CAISETGTSGTAGELFF
many,TRBV10-2,TRBJ2-1,TRBD2,TGCGCCAGCAGTCCTAGCGGGAGTTCGTACAATGAGCAGTTCTTC,CASSPSGSSYNEQFF
-,TRBV7-2,TRBJ2-1,TRBD2,TGTGCCATCAGCTTAGGGACTAGCGCGAATGAGCAGCTCTTC,CAISLGTSANEQLF